Below are 25 T cell receptor beta chains sequenced from a single sample in a study of naive and memory T cell subsets. The study, taken as a whole, reports: Especially in CD8 cells, naive repertoires contained a few larger clonotypes, possibly CD45RA-re-expressing memory cells.

These receptors have no identified antigens. The beta constant-region primer was an equimolar mix of two oligonucleotides covering TRBC1 and TRBC2. Four rounds of PCR amplified the ligated cDNA using nested alpha and beta constant-region primers plus SP2. One entry per CDR3 protein results from TCRdb running MiXCR on the UMI-ligation and nested PCR reads. Altogether under 150,000 distinct CDR3 sequences are present, 15% to 25% being singletons, with the ten largest covering 0.6% to 0.8%. Material: naive CD8+ T cells from blood. The receptor set was obtained from a human donor in good health.

The chain employs TRBV6-5 and TRBJ1-2; D ambiguous. Trimming took off 0 bases at V and 8 bases at J, with 10 bases between the two ends. The germline gives CDR1 MNHEY, CDR2 SVGAGI. This CDR3 has 13 residues. CDR3 loop: CASSYSTVGGYTF. The CDR3 DNA follows: TGTGCCAGCAGTTACTCTACGGTTGGGGGCTACACCTTC.

The rearrangement joins TRBV20-1 to TRBJ1-5; D gene unclear. The CDR3 is 13 amino acids. Germline CDR1 DFQATT, CDR2 SNEGSKA (reference sequence). V was pared by 6 bases and J by 6 bases, with 15 bases between. The CDR3 region is CSAPDGGVQPQHF. Here the CDR3 DNA reads TGCAGTGCCCCAGATGGTGGGGTTCAGCCCCAGCATTTT.

This clonotype has only a few counts. The CDR3 nucleotides are TGCGCCAGCAGCCTACATGAGAACACTGAAGCTTTCTTT. Amino acids: CASSLHENTEAFF. This chain connects TRBV5-1 to TRBJ1-1; D uncertain. The CDR3 is 13 amino acids. Germline V gives CDR1 SGHRS, CDR2 YFSETQ. V lost 4 bases to trimming and J lost 1 base, with 8 bases between them.

The rearrangement uses TRBV14 and TRBJ2-7, with D possibly TRBD1 on 5 matching bases. V dropped 8 bases and J dropped 3 bases, with 14 bases sitting between them. This CDR3 has 13 amino acids. Germline values: CDR1 SGHDN, CDR2 FVKESK. This CDR3 is CASESRQGYEQYF. Here the CDR3 DNA reads TGTGCCAGCGAAAGTCGGCAGGGCTACGAGCAGTACTTC.

The sample holds a few counts of this clonotype. V is TRBV20-1 and J is TRBJ2-1, with a weak D call TRBD1 (5 bases). In germline, CDR1 is DFQATT, CDR2 SNEGSKA (reference sequence). This CDR3 comprises 18 residues. V was cut by 2 bases and J by 4 bases, with 24 bases left in between. CDR3 sequence: CSARPRAALLHDYNEQFF. The CDR3 coding sequence is TGCAGTGCTAGACCCAGGGCCGCTCTCTTACACGATTACAATGAGCAGTTCTTC.

V usage is TRBV19 and J usage is TRBJ2-2; no clear D gene. CDR1 is LNHDA, CDR2 SQIVND, per germline (reference sequence). The CDR3 is 15 residues long. The ends were cut back, 3 bases at V and 4 bases at J, with 12 bases in the middle. The CDR3 DNA reads as TGTGCCAGTAGTATTGTTTTGGCTGCCACCGGGGAGCTGTTTTTT. Translating it yields CASSIVLAATGELFF.

CDR3 in amino acids: CASSYSPDTEAFF. CDR3 nucleotides: TGTGCCAGCAGTTATTCGCCAGACACTGAAGCTTTCTTT. The chain couples TRBV6-5 to TRBJ1-1; the D is unclear. Germline assignment: CDR1 MNHEY and CDR2 SVGAGI. The ends were cut back, 3 bases at V and 3 bases at J, with 8 bases in the middle. The CDR3 is 13 amino acids.

This clonotype has more than one count but fewer than ten. The chain uses TRBV7-9 and TRBJ2-5; the D gene is possibly TRBD1 (5 bases). This CDR3 has 13 amino acids. V was trimmed by 5 bases and J by 4 bases, leaving 11 bases between them. Looked up from germline, CDR1 is SEHNR and CDR2 is FQNEAQ (reference sequence). The CDR3 DNA is TGTGCCAGCAGCGTGACAGTTGGAGAGACCCAGTACTTC. Encoded protein: CASSVTVGETQYF.

The chain couples TRBV27 to TRBJ2-5, with D possibly TRBD1 on 7 matching bases. There are 15 residues in the CDR3. Deletions cut 5 bases from V and 1 base from J, with 14 bases between. Germline CDR1 and CDR2: MNHEY and SMNVEV (reference sequence). This chain's CDR3 is CASSPAGQLQETQYF. The CDR3 DNA reads as TGTGCCAGCAGTCCCGCGGGACAGCTCCAAGAGACCCAGTACTTC.

The chain combines TRBV27 with TRBJ1-4, with D maybe TRBD1 (5 bases). This CDR3 is 13 amino acids long. Germline CDR1 MNHEY, CDR2 SMNVEV (reference sequence). V dropped 4 bases and J dropped 9 bases, with 12 bases sitting between them. In DNA, the CDR3 is TGTGCCAGCAGTTGGGGCCCAAATCAAAAACTGTTTTTT. It codes for CASSWGPNQKLFF. Complete variable domain (other parts from reference TRBV27 and TRBJ1-4): EAQVTQNPRYLITVTGKKLTVTCSQNMNHEYMSWYRQDPGLGLRQIYYSMNVEVTDKGDVPEGYKVSRKEKRNFPLILESPSPNQTSLYFCASSWGPNQKLFFGSGTQLSVL.

This clonotype appeared a few times. The CDR3 sequence: CASGPPYNEQFF. CDR3 DNA: TGTGCCAGCGGACCTCCTTACAATGAGCAGTTCTTC. J is TRBJ2-1 and V is TRBV27, with D unclear. The CDR3 has 12 residues. Trimming took 8 bases from V and 4 from J, leaving 9 bases between them. Per germline, CDR1 MNHEY and CDR2 SMNVEV (reference sequence).

The chain joins TRBV27 to TRBJ2-1; unclear D gene. With 5 bases removed from V and 3 bases from J, the gap between germline ends came to 11 bases. The CDR3 is 14 residues long. The germline V gene encodes CDR1 MNHEY and CDR2 SMNVEV (reference sequence). CDR3 sequence: CASSPAADYNEQFF. The CDR3, as DNA: TGTGCCAGCAGTCCGGCGGCGGACTACAATGAGCAGTTCTTC.

The genes are TRBV15 and TRBJ1-6; D unclear. Trimming removed 2 bases from V and 7 bases from J, with 3 bases in between. This CDR3 spans 12 amino acids. Germline V gives CDR1 LNHNV, CDR2 YYDKDF (reference sequence). The CDR3 protein is CATSRPNSPLHF. The DNA for the CDR3 is TGTGCCACCAGCAGACCAAATTCACCCCTCCACTTT.

V and J are TRBV5-1 and TRBJ1-1; 7 nucleotides match TRBD1. V lost 3 bases, J lost 5 bases, and 13 bases stayed unmatched. CDR3 length equals 16 residues. Germline values: CDR1 SGHRS, CDR2 YFSETQ. CDR3 amino acids: CASSYGDSPPGTEAFF. CDR3 in DNA: TGCGCCAGCAGCTATGGGGACAGCCCCCCGGGGACTGAAGCTTTCTTT.

This chain connects TRBV28 to TRBJ2-1; TRBD1 matches 7 bases. Trimming cost V 4 bases and J 4 bases; bases outside gene matches: 10. Germline assignment: CDR1 MDHEN and CDR2 SYDVKM. The CDR3 has 16 residues. This chain's CDR3 is CASSWGDGQVYNEQFF. In DNA form, the CDR3 reads TGTGCCAGCAGTTGGGGCGACGGACAGGTTTACAATGAGCAGTTCTTC.

Here the CDR3 DNA reads TGCGCCAGCAAAATGGGGGGTGGGGGCAATCAGCCCCAGCATTTT. Translation gives CASKMGGGGNQPQHF. The chain carries TRBV4-1 and TRBJ1-5; a possible D gene is TRBD1 (5 bases). This CDR3 has 15 residues. Germline V CDR1 and CDR2: MGHRA, YSYEKL. V lost 7 bases and J lost 2, with 15 bases in between.

This clonotype was detected a few times. This chain uses TRBV29-1 with TRBJ1-1; D remains unclear. The CDR3 has 14 residues. Germline CDR1 is SQVTM and CDR2 is ANQGSEA. The V end was cut by 1 base, the J end by 4 bases, with 13 bases between. In DNA form, the CDR3 reads TGCAGCGTTGAAGGGTCTGGCCTTGGCACTGAAGCTTTCTTT. It specifies CSVEGSGLGTEAFF.

The V gene is TRBV20-1, the J gene TRBJ1-2; a weak D match, TRBD1 (5 bases). Germline V gene data show CDR1 as DFQATT and CDR2 as SNEGSKA (reference sequence). The V gene lost 6 bases and the J gene lost 6 bases, with 17 bases spanning the gap. The length of the CDR3 is 13 residues. As DNA, the CDR3 is TGCAGTGCAGAGTTTGCTTGGGGCGATGGCTACACCTTC. The encoded protein is CSAEFAWGDGYTF.

This chain links TRBV28 with TRBJ1-5; TRBD1 agrees at 8 bases. CDR3 length equals 16 residues. The germline CDR1 and CDR2 sequences are MDHEN and SYDVKM. The V segment lost 7 bases and the J segment 5 bases; nucleotides outside the gene matches: 13. CDR3 protein: CASISGTGSGYQPQHF. CDR3 sequence (DNA): TGTGCCAGCATTTCAGGGACAGGCTCGGGGTATCAGCCCCAGCATTTT.

This clonotype came up a few times. The rearrangement uses TRBV7-8 and TRBJ2-1, with no clear D. V was cut by 4 bases and J by 7 bases, with 11 bases left in between. In germline, CDR1 is SGHVS, CDR2 FQNEAQ. This CDR3 contains 13 residues. CDR3 sequence (DNA): TGTGCCAGCAGCTCACCCTCGGCAAATGAGCAGTTCTTC. It encodes CASSSPSANEQFF.

This clonotype was detected only a few times. The chain links TRBV4-3 to TRBJ1-3, with 8 bases fitting TRBD1. The CDR3 runs 17 residues. With V trimmed by 0 bases and J by 3 bases, 7 bases remained unmatched. Germline V gene sequence: CDR1 LGHNA, CDR2 YSLEER. The chain's CDR3 is CASSQDQDREYGNTIYF. CDR3 in DNA: TGCGCCAGCAGCCAAGATCAGGACAGGGAATATGGAAACACCATATATTTT.

This clonotype was counted a few times. This sequence joins TRBV3-1 and TRBJ2-7, with D possibly TRBD1 on 6 matching bases. The V gene's germline CDR1 is LGHDT and CDR2 YNNKEL (reference sequence). This CDR3 is built from 14 residues. The V end lost 4 bases, the J end lost 2 bases, and 12 bases lay between the germline ends. The chain's CDR3 is CASSPLQGPYEQYF. In DNA form, the CDR3 reads TGTGCCAGCAGCCCGTTACAGGGACCCTACGAGCAGTACTTC.

The table lists this clonotype with a few counts. The chain carries TRBV27 and TRBJ2-7, with no clear D. Germline V lookup: CDR1 MNHEY, CDR2 SMNVEV (reference sequence). This CDR3 is 15 amino acids long. Trimming took 3 bases from V and 5 from J, leaving 17 bases between them. The CDR3, as DNA: TGTGCCAGCAGTTTCACCAGGAACCTCCCCCACGAGCAGTACTTC. As protein: CASSFTRNLPHEQYF.

This clonotype was seen only a few times. This chain links TRBV28 with TRBJ1-3; no clear D. Trimming removed 6 bases at V and 0 bases at J, with 9 bases between. Germline V gene sequence: CDR1 MDHEN, CDR2 SYDVKM. The CDR3 runs to 14 residues. The CDR3 nucleotides read TGTGCCAGCAGCCAACCTTACTCTGGAAACACCATATATTTT. Its protein product is CASSQPYSGNTIYF.

This clonotype was observed a handful of times. The chain couples TRBV28 to TRBJ2-3, with D perhaps TRBD1 (6 bases). V was clipped by 3 bases and J by 2 bases, with 12 bases between them. This CDR3 spans 15 amino acids. The germline V gene has CDR1 MDHEN and CDR2 SYDVKM. CDR3 protein: CASSFYRVNTDTQYF. As DNA, the CDR3 is TGTGCCAGCAGTTTTTACAGGGTAAACACAGATACGCAGTATTTT.